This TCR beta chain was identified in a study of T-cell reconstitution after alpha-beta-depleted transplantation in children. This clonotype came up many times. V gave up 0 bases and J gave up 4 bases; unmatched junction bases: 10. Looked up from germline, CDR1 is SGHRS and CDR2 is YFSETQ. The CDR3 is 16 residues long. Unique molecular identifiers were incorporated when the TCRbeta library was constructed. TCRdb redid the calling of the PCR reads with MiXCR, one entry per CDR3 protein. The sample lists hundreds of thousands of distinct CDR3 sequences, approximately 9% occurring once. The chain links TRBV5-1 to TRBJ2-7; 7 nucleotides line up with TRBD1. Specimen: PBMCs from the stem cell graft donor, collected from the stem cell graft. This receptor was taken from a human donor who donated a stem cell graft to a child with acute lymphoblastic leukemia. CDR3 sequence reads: CASSLGPGQRIYEQYF. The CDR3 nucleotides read TGCGCCAGCAGCTTGGGGCCGGGACAGAGAATATACGAGCAGTACTTC.